The present T cell receptor (beta chain) was sequenced within a study of cytomegalovirus exposure and HLA in healthy donors (TCRdb year 2017). Background for the entire study: An earlier analysis of a few hundred of the donors reported about 280 Gb of sequence data and 117 million unique TCR beta sequences obtained from roughly 180 million T cells. Around 320 gigabases of sequencing data and tens of millions of unique TCR sequences were included in an early release covering about 600 HLA-typed donors. The genetic ancestry cluster associated with self-reported Caucasian donors included around 76% of the 398 genotyped donors. The study aimed to test whether signatures of past pathogen exposure could be identified by cataloging public T cell receptors. Using immunosequencing, the study profiled T cell repertoires from fewer than 850 subjects and related those repertoires to cytomegalovirus serostatus. Along with the roughly 670-subject first cohort, a separate validation cohort of around 110 different subjects was used. The study combined high-throughput TCR immunosequencing, statistical association of individual TCRs with disease status, and machine learning to predict cytomegalovirus infection status. A later analysis re-analyzed previously published TCR beta repertoires from 550 to 700 donors and added high-resolution HLA genotyping to study TCR occurrence patterns. In the later analysis, no new phenotypic data were used to find candidate immune exposures; instead, reliance was placed on TCR beta sequences and their occurrence across donors. In an earlier analysis of several hundred of the donors, high-throughput TCR beta sequencing was used to judge whether each TCR beta V gene segment behaved as functional or pseudogenic. Donor age, sex, ethnicity and CMV serostatus were compiled alongside the repertoire data. Genome-wide SNP genotypes for about three fifths of the roughly 700 donors were used in a later genetic analysis, which treated that subset as a discovery cohort. Every repertoire in the discovery cohort had been generated on one and the same sequencing platform. HLA typing included class I and class II loci at four-digit resolution. The number of donors typed differed by locus, with roughly 620-630 for A, B, C, DRB1 and DQB1, roughly 550 for DQA1, over 600 for DPA1, and 400 to 490 for DPB1. Roughly five DR-DQ haplotypes were handled as single units for association and clustering because linkage in the cohort was strong. On average, roughly 240,000 unique TCR beta nucleotide sequences were sequenced per donor among several hundred genotyped donors of the cohort, with roughly a sixth of those sequences being non-productive. The paper as a whole reports these results and caveats: A later genetic analysis associated a missense DCLRE1C variant with V-gene and J-gene trimming of TCR beta chains, and an independent cohort replicated the association. A group of highly shared sequence variants was considered likely to be a technical artifact of the sequencing pipeline. In a later genetic analysis, fewer N-insertions in productive TCRs were reported among donors in an Asian-associated ancestry cluster than the approximately 710-donor mean. At a false discovery rate of 0.05, a later analysis linked 15,000 to 20,000 TCR beta sequences to specific HLA alleles. Presence/absence analyses assumed roughly uniform sequencing depth across donors, an assumption that may not hold. Because the 87-base-pair reads could not distinguish some IMGT-functional V segments, including TRBV6-2 and TRBV6-3, those segments were excluded. Immune exposure information for the cohort was limited to CMV serostatus. Because HLA typing was missing for some donors at each locus, association tests included only the typed subset. Correlated functional status among segregating V segments might reflect linkage disequilibrium, but an unknown experimental factor could not be ruled out. The authors suggested that the approach could potentially be generalized to other disease states and immunological phenotypes. A later analysis found that HLA-associated TCR beta chains were more clonally expanded and had lower generation probabilities than equally common non-associated chains. A further reported finding was that TCR beta sequences accurately predicted the HLA-A and HLA-B alleles for most subjects in the first cohort. Three of the identified cytomegalovirus-associated TCR beta chains were confirmed in vitro to be specific for cytomegalovirus antigens. When HLA alleles, especially DR and DQ, strongly co-occurred, TCR associations were difficult to assign to individual alleles. An earlier analysis of approximately 590 of the donors showed that most TCR beta V segments appeared in productive rearrangements either about 87% or about 30% of the time, which broadly matched IMGT annotations. A later analysis reported that several top co-occurrence clusters appeared linked to parvovirus B19, influenza, CMV and Epstein-Barr virus. Most TCR sequences were observed very rarely across donors, whereas some public TCRs were present in many individuals. In a later analysis, most CMV-associated TCR beta chains were found to appear HLA-restricted, with HLA associations seemingly driven largely by CMV exposure. In a later analysis, the rate of TCR association differed among HLA loci, with DRB1 alleles having the most associated TCRs and HLA-C alleles having the fewest. Only TCR beta chains were sequenced in this cohort, and the absence of alpha or paired-chain data limited detectable features. Because counts were too low, about 15 rarely observed V segments, including chromosome 9 orphons, were left out of the earlier analysis of 587 of the donors. Cytomegalovirus status was reported to be diagnosed by the classifier with high specificity and sensitivity in both the original and validation cohorts. In the study, some 160 TCR beta chains were listed as associated with cytomegalovirus.

The cohort comprised approximately 700 healthy bone marrow donors. At the time of sampling, all cohort members were nominally healthy, though unrecorded immune exposures were likely present. The donor tested CMV seronegative, placing the donor among the 352 seronegative members of the cohort. Each donor provided a peripheral blood sample, and peripheral blood mononuclear cells were used for TCR beta sequencing. Genomic DNA extraction from the blood cell samples was performed with the Qiagen DNeasy Blood Extraction Kit. On this clone itself: No cognate antigen has been identified for it. Within one base of it there is no much larger clone, and no base qualities were kept.

The CDR3, cysteine through phenylalanine, is 15 amino acids long. Kept here is only the CDR3 DNA, which spans 45 bases and is read in frame from base 1. CDR1 and CDR2, per the germline V gene (reference sequence), are MNHEY and SMNVEV. V ends up 5 bases short and J 8 bases short, with an unmatched junction base count of 11. Receptors were amplified or captured by the immunoSEQ multiplex PCR assay. A mixture of 60 forward primers for TCR Vbeta segments and 13 reverse primers for TCR Jbeta segments was used in the multiplex PCR. A multiplex PCR assay on genomic DNA amplified the CDR3 region of rearranged TCR beta genes. The amplified TCR beta libraries were sequenced on the Illumina HiSeq System as 87-base-pair reads. The authors' analysis ran thus. A later analysis tallied roughly 76 million unique TCR beta chains across the 666 repertoires, and approximately 12 million of those chains were shared by two or more donors. Raw reads were error-corrected and collapsed into unique sequences with a nearest-neighbor algorithm that merged closely related sequences to remove PCR and sequencing errors. CDR3 sequences were aligned to IMGT reference sequences to assign V, D and J gene segments. Each retained sequence needed at least a six-nucleotide match to both a V gene segment and a J gene segment. Rearrangements were classified as productive when the CDR3 lacked stop codons and remained in frame with V and J, and all other rearrangements were classified as non-productive. Following IMGT convention, CDR3 was defined as the stretch from the second conserved V-encoded cysteine up to the conserved J-encoded phenylalanine. The earlier analysis of 587 of the donors excluded any sequence lacking an unambiguous match to a single V gene segment. In an earlier analysis of 587 of the donors, a V segment was called functional when productive rearrangements were above 56.7%, and segregating when the standard deviation between donors exceeded 5%. A statistical classification framework was built to diagnose cytomegalovirus status from the catalog of TCR beta chain sequences. A later analysis assigned V and J genes by comparing TCR nucleotide sequences with IMGT/GENE-DB human TR gene sequences. The TCRdist pipeline was used in a later analysis to assign CDR3 sequences and most-parsimonious VDJ recombination scenarios. In a later analysis, each TCR beta chain was defined by its CDR3 amino acid sequence together with its V-gene family, and reads lacking a unique V-gene family were excluded. As a way to deal with suspected cross-contamination and a sequencing artifact, a later analysis dropped 640 or so nucleotide sequences that were highly shared and had low generation probability. For each public chain, a later analysis derived a clonal expansion index from normalized ranks of inferred template counts within each repertoire. In a later analysis, generation probabilities were computed with a VDJ recombination model fitted to out-of-frame rearrangements, and the resulting probabilities were checked against IGoR. In a later analysis, hypergeometric tests were used to score TCR-TCR, TCR-HLA and TCR-CMV co-occurrence, with a repertoire-size bias correction applied to TCR pairs. To estimate false discovery rates, a later analysis permuted the HLA or CMV assignments 20 times. A later analysis grouped co-occurring TCRs with DBSCAN, adding TCRdist sequence similarity when clustering within HLA-allele-positive subsets. For co-occurrence clustering, repertoires with fewer than 30,000 or more than 120,000 public chains were excluded, along with five or six repertoires with anomalous nucleotide sharing. The table comes from immuneACCESS by way of TCRdb, which keeps in-frame sequences with V and J called. Part of the clones is missing from these tables; in studies checked, under half for an unresolved V gene and the rest for unknown reasons. The D gene and trimming were derived from the DNA, and the V and J assignments and clone size from that table. The sample records under 50,000 clones, about 72% of which are singletons. Roughly 6.3% of the sample comes from the top ten.

The chain uses TRBV27 and TRBJ1-4; TRBD1 fits 7 bases in the junction. This receptor was taken from a man aged 30 to 45 in good health and CMV-seronegative. Sequencing input: PBMCs. The CDR3 sequence is CASSQTLGTVEKLFF. The DNA sequence follows: TGTGCCAGCAGTCAAACCCTCGGGACAGTAGAAAAACTGTTTTTT.